This T cell receptor (beta chain) stems from a study of blood T cell repertoires in COVID-19. Study-level background: Whether acute or convalescent, the COVID-19 samples came from the United States, Italy and Spain. From T cells, B-cell-depleted T cells, or PBMCs came the material, which was cDNA or gDNA.

Trimming removed 6 bases from V and 6 bases from J; junction bases left unmatched: 6. The CDR3 is made up of 15 amino acids. In germline, CDR1 is MNHNY, CDR2 SVGAGI (reference sequence). In the original workflow: Counts of nucleated cells, estimated from reference gene primer amplification, were obtained. The protocol was immunoSEQ multiplex PCR, while the TCRdb copy is restricted to in-frame clones and leaves out a portion. The DNA was the basis for D and trimming; V, J and clone size are from that table. The data contain roughly 80,000 clones, almost 85% of them singletons. The sequenced material came from peripheral blood. This clonotype was sampled from a human donor in a cohort sampled during active COVID-19. J is TRBJ2-2 and V is TRBV6-6; 11 positions match TRBD1. CDR3 sequence reads: CASRPGQGAAGELFF. The CDR3 DNA is TGTGCCAGCAGACCCGGACAGGGGGCCGCCGGGGAGCTGTTTTTT.